These T cell receptor beta chains were read from a single sample in a study of shared clonotypes between healthy human individuals. Some clones are missing from TCRdb's copy, which holds only in-frame ones; the method was immunoSEQ multiplex PCR. In the table there are 2 million to 2.5 million clones, just under 95% of which are singletons. Sequenced sample: naive CD4+ T cells from PBMCs. These receptors all stem from a man in his late teens or twenties in good health. Some clones in this sample may be carry-over from other donors' samples. CDR3s include the opening cysteine and the closing phenylalanine or tryptophan. D genes are given only for firm matches. Size tells how often a clone was seen (once, few, many) or the class of an expanded clone, and some rows leave it out.

DNA: TGCGCCAGCAGCCATAACAGGGGTTTAGACGGCTACACCTTC
CDR3: CASSHNRGLDGYTF
size: .
J: TRBJ1-2
V: TRBV4-1
D: TRBD1

DNA: TGTGCCAGCAGCCGACTAGTCTACAATGAGCAGTTCTTC
CDR3: CASSRLVYNEQFF
size: .
J: TRBJ2-1
V: TRBV14
D: .

DNA: TGTGCCTGGGGCGGTGGCAGTGGGACGCTCACAGATACGCAGTATTTT
CDR3: CAWGGGSGTLTDTQYF
size: once
J: TRBJ2-3
V: TRBV30
D: .

DNA: TGTGCCAGCAGCCAAGGTTTCAGGGTGAGCTCCTACGAGCAGTACTTC
CDR3: CASSQGFRVSSYEQYF
size: .
J: TRBJ2-7
V: TRBV14
D: .

DNA: TGTGCCAGCAGTTTATGGTTAGGAGGGTCCGGGGAGCTGTTTTTT
CDR3: CASSLWLGGSGELFF
size: .
J: TRBJ2-2
V: TRBV28
D: .

DNA: TGTGCCAGCAGTTTCCAGCTGGTGACCGGGGAGCTGTTTTTT
CDR3: CASSFQLVTGELFF
size: once
J: TRBJ2-2
V: TRBV6-6
D: .

DNA: TGCGCCAGCAGCCCAGGACAGGGAGGGAGAGAGACCCAGTACTTC
CDR3: CASSPGQGGRETQYF
size: .
J: TRBJ2-5
V: TRBV5-1
D: .

DNA: TGTGCCAGCAGCTTGGACCTAGCGGGAGGAACCGTATTC
CDR3: CASSLDLAGGTVF
size: .
J: TRBJ2-7
V: TRBV5-4
D: TRBD2

DNA: TGTGCCAGCAGTGGTGGCAGGGGAGATGAAAAACTGTTTTTT
CDR3: CASSGGRGDEKLFF
size: .
J: TRBJ1-4
V: TRBV2
D: .

DNA: TGTGCCAGCAGGCTGACTGCGGACAGGGAAAACTATGGCTACACCTTC
CDR3: CASRLTADRENYGYTF
size: .
J: TRBJ1-2
V: TRBV6-4
D: TRBD1

DNA: TGTGCCAGCAGCCCAATAACCGGTAGGACAGGGGTTACCGGGGACACTGAAGCTTTCTTT
CDR3: CASSPITGRTGVTGDTEAFF
size: .
J: TRBJ1-1
V: TRBV7-8
D: TRBD1

DNA: TGTGCCAGCAGCAAGAGTCCCGGGACGAGGGAGACCCAGTACTTC
CDR3: CASSKSPGTRETQYF
size: .
J: TRBJ2-5
V: TRBV7-8
D: .

DNA: TGCGCCAGCAGAGCCGGGACAGGGGGAGAAAAACTGTTTTTT
CDR3: CASRAGTGGEKLFF
size: .
J: TRBJ1-4
V: TRBV5-1
D: TRBD1

DNA: TGTGCCAGCAGTTTACCGGGACATCAATACGAGCAGTACTTC
CDR3: CASSLPGHQYEQYF
size: .
J: TRBJ2-7
V: TRBV27
D: .

DNA: TGTGCCAGCAGCACCGCGGGGCTTGGCTATGGCTACACCTTC
CDR3: CASSTAGLGYGYTF
size: .
J: TRBJ1-2
V: TRBV6-5
D: .

DNA: TGTGCCAGCATTACCGCCACCGGGGAGCTGTTTTTT
CDR3: CASITATGELFF
size: .
J: TRBJ2-2
V: TRBV6-5
D: .

DNA: TGTGCCAGTAGTATAGTGGGGGGAGCTTCCCACGAGCAGTACTTC
CDR3: CASSIVGGASHEQYF
size: .
J: TRBJ2-7
V: TRBV19
D: .

DNA: TGCAGCGTTGGTGTCAGAGGCTCCTTTACCTCTGGAAACACCATATATTTT
CDR3: CSVGVRGSFTSGNTIYF
size: .
J: TRBJ1-3
V: TRBV29-1
D: .

DNA: TGTGCCAGCAGTACTCATTACAGAGACGGTGAAGCTTTCTTT
CDR3: CASSTHYRDGEAFF
size: few
J: TRBJ1-1
V: TRBV28
D: .

DNA: TGCGCCAGCAGCTTGCGTAGGAACACCGGGGAGCTGTTTTTT
CDR3: CASSLRRNTGELFF
size: .
J: TRBJ2-2
V: TRBV5-1
D: .

DNA: TGTGCCAGCTCACCTCGCCGGGATAATGAAAAACTGTTTTTT
CDR3: CASSPRRDNEKLFF
size: once
J: TRBJ1-4
V: TRBV18
D: .

DNA: TGTGCCAGCAGCGAGGACAGGCTTTGGTCCGGGGCCAACGTCCTGACTTTC
CDR3: CASSEDRLWSGANVLTF
size: .
J: TRBJ2-6
V: TRBV5-8
D: TRBD1

DNA: TGTGCCTGGAGTTTGGACCTGAGGACTGAAGCTTTCTTT
CDR3: CAWSLDLRTEAFF
size: once
J: TRBJ1-1
V: TRBV30
D: .

DNA: TGTGCCAGCAGTTTGGCCGGATTCTTTGGGGGCCGCTCCTACGAGCAGTACTTC
CDR3: CASSLAGFFGGRSYEQYF
size: .
J: TRBJ2-7
V: TRBV28
D: .

DNA: TGTGCCAGTAGTATTTATCGGTGGGGGCAGCCCCAGCATTTT
CDR3: CASSIYRWGQPQHF
size: .
J: TRBJ1-5
V: TRBV19
D: .

DNA: TGTGCCAGCAGCGACCGTGGCTCCTACAATGAGCAGTTCTTC
CDR3: CASSDRGSYNEQFF
size: .
J: TRBJ2-1
V: TRBV11-2
D: .

DNA: TGTGCCAGCAGTGGCCCCAGGGGACTTCAACTAGCCAAAAACATTCAGTACTTC
CDR3: CASSGPRGLQLAKNIQYF
size: .
J: TRBJ2-4
V: TRBV6-1
D: .

DNA: TGTGCCAGCAGCCAGCGAAACGAGCAGTACTTC
CDR3: CASSQRNEQYF
size: once
J: TRBJ2-7
V: TRBV28
D: .

DNA: TGTGCCAGTAGCCCTAGCGGGATAAACACCGGGGAGCTGTTTTTT
CDR3: CASSPSGINTGELFF
size: .
J: TRBJ2-2
V: TRBV19
D: TRBD2

DNA: TGTGCCAGTACCAGGGACAATCAGCCCCAGCATTTT
CDR3: CASTRDNQPQHF
size: .
J: TRBJ1-5
V: TRBV19
D: .

DNA: TGCGCCAGCAGCTTGTGGGACAGGGGGCCGGGGGAGACCCAGTACTTC
CDR3: CASSLWDRGPGETQYF
size: .
J: TRBJ2-5
V: TRBV5-1
D: TRBD1

DNA: TGTGCCAGCAGCTTAGGAGCGAACACTGAAGCTTTCTTT
CDR3: CASSLGANTEAFF
size: few
J: TRBJ1-1
V: TRBV11-2
D: .

DNA: TGTGCCAGCAGCGTAGGACTAGCGGGCAGCCCCGGGGAGCTGTTTTTT
CDR3: CASSVGLAGSPGELFF
size: .
J: TRBJ2-2
V: TRBV9
D: TRBD2

DNA: TGTGCCAGCAGCCTCCGGACTAGCGGGGGAAACAATGAGCAGTTCTTC
CDR3: CASSLRTSGGNNEQFF
size: .
J: TRBJ2-1
V: TRBV11-3
D: TRBD2

DNA: TGTGCCAGCAGGAGACTAGCGGGACGTGAGCAGTTCTTC
CDR3: CASRRLAGREQFF
size: .
J: TRBJ2-1
V: TRBV6-5
D: TRBD2

DNA: TGTGCCAGCAGTTTAGGTGGGACAGGAGGTTACGAGCAGTACTTC
CDR3: CASSLGGTGGYEQYF
size: .
J: TRBJ2-7
V: TRBV28
D: TRBD1

DNA: TGTGCCAGCAGCGTTGGAGGGACTAGCGGGATCTATGAGCAGTTCTTC
CDR3: CASSVGGTSGIYEQFF
size: once
J: TRBJ2-1
V: TRBV9
D: TRBD2

DNA: TGTGCCAGCAGTTTACGGGACACTTCGGTTGAGGCTTTCTTT
CDR3: CASSLRDTSVEAFF
size: .
J: TRBJ1-1
V: TRBV27
D: .

DNA: TGCGCCATCCTGATTTACGGGACACCACTCGACTCCGATAGCAATCAGCCCCAGCATTTT
CDR3: CAILIYGTPLDSDSNQPQHF
size: .
J: TRBJ1-5
V: TRBV5-1
D: .

DNA: TGTGCCAGCAGTTATAGAAGAGGGCTCGCTAATGAAAAACTGTTTTTT
CDR3: CASSYRRGLANEKLFF
size: .
J: TRBJ1-4
V: TRBV5-4
D: .

DNA: TGTGCCAGCAGCTGGGGAGCAGGCTATGGCTACACCTTC
CDR3: CASSWGAGYGYTF
size: .
J: TRBJ1-2
V: TRBV6-1
D: .

DNA: TGTGCCAGCAGCGTGGGTCCTCCCTATGGCTACACCTTC
CDR3: CASSVGPPYGYTF
size: .
J: TRBJ1-2
V: TRBV28
D: .

DNA: TGTGCCAGCAGCCTTGGACTAGCGGGAGTGAATGAGCAGTTCTTC
CDR3: CASSLGLAGVNEQFF
size: .
J: TRBJ2-1
V: TRBV14
D: TRBD2

DNA: TGTGCCAGCAGTCCCCGGACAGGGGGAAAATATGGCTACACCTTC
CDR3: CASSPRTGGKYGYTF
size: .
J: TRBJ1-2
V: TRBV6-6
D: TRBD1

DNA: TGTGCCAGCAGCCGAACTAGCGCCCAAGAGACCCAGTACTTC
CDR3: CASSRTSAQETQYF
size: .
J: TRBJ2-5
V: TRBV7-9
D: TRBD2

DNA: TGTGCCAGCAGCCCGTTAGCGGGAGGGCCGGGTAATGAGCAGTTCTTC
CDR3: CASSPLAGGPGNEQFF
size: once
J: TRBJ2-1
V: TRBV5-4
D: TRBD2

DNA: TGCGCCAGCAGCTCCTATGGACAGGGTAGAAACGAGCAGTACTTC
CDR3: CASSSYGQGRNEQYF
size: .
J: TRBJ2-7
V: TRBV5-1
D: TRBD1

DNA: TGTGCCAGCAGCTTGGGAGTGAACAACGTCCTGACTTTC
CDR3: CASSLGVNNVLTF
size: .
J: TRBJ2-6
V: TRBV7-3
D: .

DNA: TGTGCCAGCAGCGTAGAGAACGCCGGGGAGCTGTTTTTT
CDR3: CASSVENAGELFF
size: .
J: TRBJ2-2
V: TRBV9
D: .

DNA: TGTGCCAGCAAGACAGGGGCATTCACCGGGGAGCTGTTTTTT
CDR3: CASKTGAFTGELFF
size: .
J: TRBJ2-2
V: TRBV28
D: TRBD1

DNA: TGCGCCAGCAGCTTCGAACTCAACACCGGGGAGCTGTTTTTT
CDR3: CASSFELNTGELFF
size: .
J: TRBJ2-2
V: TRBV5-1
D: .